The next 21 T cell receptor beta chains were all read from a single sample in a study of shared clonotypes between healthy human individuals (dated by TCRdb to the early 2020s). Receptors were amplified or captured by the immunoSEQ multiplex PCR assay. TCRdb retrieved this table from immuneACCESS and kept in-frame rearrangements only. Not all clones are present; in checked studies, unresolved V genes account for under half, and no reason is known for the remainder. In this sample the table shows 2 million to 2.5 million clones, over 85% of which occur a single time. The top ten clonotypes cover roughly 0.39% of the sample. Sequencing was performed on naive CD4+ T cells from PBMCs. This sample's cell subset or site label indicates: CD45RA+ positively selected. These receptors were collected from a man aged 18 to 29 in good health. Some clones in this sample may be carry-over from other donors' samples.

This chain connects TRBV7-9 to TRBJ2-1; TRBD2 matches at 12 bases. Looked up from germline, CDR1 is SEHNR and CDR2 is FQNEAQ (reference sequence). V shed 5 bases, J shed 0 bases, and the junction held 11 bases outside the gene matches. The CDR3 is 19 amino acids. The CDR3 sequence: CASSPAGLAGYSSYNEQFF. CDR3 nucleotide sequence: TGTGCCAGCAGCCCAGCGGGACTAGCGGGCTATAGCTCCTACAATGAGCAGTTCTTC.

This chain connects TRBV9 to TRBJ2-3; D unclear. The CDR3 has 14 residues. The V and J ends lost 0 bases and 4 bases respectively, with 9 bases between them. CDR1 is SGDLS and CDR2 is YYNGEE in the germline V gene. In DNA form, the CDR3 reads TGTGCCAGCAGCGTAGGCAGAGGCGCAGATACGCAGTATTTT. It is translated as CASSVGRGADTQYF.

The chain links TRBV28 to TRBJ1-5; perhaps TRBD1 as D (5 bases). CDR3 length: 15 amino acids. Germline V gene sequence: CDR1 MDHEN, CDR2 SYDVKM. Trimming left V 4 bases short and J 6 bases short, with 16 bases between. This CDR3 reads CASSSPGGGSQPQHF. The CDR3 DNA is TGTGCCAGCAGTTCCCCCGGGGGAGGGAGTCAGCCCCAGCATTTT.

The chain combines TRBV5-4 with TRBJ2-7; 7 bases are shared with TRBD1. The CDR3 extends over 14 amino acids. Germline CDR1 reads SGHNT; CDR2 reads YYREEE (reference sequence). The V segment lost 5 bases and the J segment 4 bases; nucleotides outside the gene matches: 9. The CDR3 DNA reads as TGTGCCAGCAGACCTACAGGGGCGCTATACGAGCAGTACTTC. This sequence encodes CASRPTGALYEQYF.

The V gene is TRBV29-1, the J gene TRBJ1-2; TRBD1 agrees at 9 bases. CDR1 is SQVTM, CDR2 ANQGSEA, per germline. This CDR3 contains 13 residues. J lost 4 bases, V lost 7 bases, and 7 bases had no gene match. The CDR3 region has the DNA TGCAGCGCCGGACAGGGGATAGGCTATGGCTACACCTTC. Amino acids: CSAGQGIGYGYTF. The variable domain in full, with the rest retrieved from reference TRBV29-1 and TRBJ1-2, is SAVISQKPSRDICQRGTSLTIQCQVDSQVTMMFWYRQQPGQSLTLIATANQGSEATYESGFVIDKFPISRPNLTFSTLTVSNMSPEDSSIYLCSAGQGIGYGYTFGSGTRLTVV.

The chain combines TRBV5-1 with TRBJ1-2; D gene uncertain. The V gene lost 2 bases and the J gene lost 4 bases, with 12 bases spanning the gap. This CDR3 has 14 residues. CDR1 and CDR2 (germline): SGHRS, YFSETQ. The CDR3 sequence is CASSLPGGGYGYTF. In nucleotides, the CDR3 is TGCGCCAGCAGCTTACCCGGTGGCGGCTATGGCTACACCTTC.

The V gene is TRBV6-6, the J gene TRBJ1-2, with D possibly matching TRBD1 (5 bases). Germline CDR1 is MNHNY and CDR2 is SVGAGI (reference sequence). The CDR3 covers 14 residues. V was cut by 0 bases and J by 8 bases, with 13 bases left in between. The CDR3 DNA follows: TGTGCCAGCAGTTACTCGAATGGGGCTCAGGGCTACACCTTC. Encoded protein: CASSYSNGAQGYTF.

The chain links TRBV7-6 to TRBJ2-1, with 12 bases identical to TRBD2. CDR1 is SGHVS and CDR2 is FNYEAQ in the germline V gene. V trimming: 5 bases; J trimming: 7 bases; junction bases outside the gene matches: 9. This CDR3 has 16 residues. Here the CDR3 DNA reads TGTGCCAGCAGCCCCGAGGCTAGCGGGAGGGGGAATGAGCAGTTCTTC. It encodes CASSPEASGRGNEQFF.

This clone was found a few times. This sample includes further DNA sequences coding for the same CDR3. The rearrangement joins TRBV20-1 to TRBJ1-1, with D uncertain. This CDR3 is 11 amino acids long. Trimming took off 1 base at V and 8 bases at J, with 8 bases between the two ends. CDR1 and CDR2 (germline): DFQATT, SNEGSKA (reference sequence). CDR3 sequence (DNA): TGCAGTGCTAGAGGGGTCGCAGAAGCTTTCTTT. Amino acid sequence: CSARGVAEAFF.

The genes are TRBV11-3 and TRBJ2-7; a weak D match, TRBD1 (6 bases). Germline CDR1 and CDR2: SGHNT and YENEEA. This CDR3 is 14 amino acids long. V was clipped by 5 bases and J by 8 bases, with 19 bases between them. The CDR3 sequence is CASSQTGTNIKQYF. CDR3 DNA sequence: TGTGCCAGCAGCCAGACAGGAACTAACATCAAGCAGTACTTC.

V gene TRBV5-1 combines with J gene TRBJ2-5, with 11 nucleotides matching TRBD1. V gave up 4 bases and J gave up 5 bases; unmatched junction bases: 7. The CDR3 runs 15 residues. Germline values: CDR1 SGHRS, CDR2 YFSETQ. The CDR3 DNA follows: TGCGCCAGCAGCCCCGGACAGGGGGCTTGGGAGACCCAGTACTTC. This sequence encodes CASSPGQGAWETQYF.

This clone was seen only a few times. This sequence joins TRBV4-1 and TRBJ1-2; the D is unclear. The CDR3 extends over 13 amino acids. V lost 1 base to trimming and J lost 8 bases, with 11 bases between them. CDR1 MGHRA and CDR2 YSYEKL come from the germline V gene. CDR3 residues: CASSQALSGGYTF. The CDR3, as DNA: TGCGCCAGCAGCCAAGCTTTATCCGGAGGCTACACCTTC.

V usage is TRBV7-3 and J usage is TRBJ2-3; tentatively, D is TRBD1 or TRBD2 (5 bases each). CDR1 is SGHTA, CDR2 FQGTGA, per germline. This CDR3 has 15 residues. The ends were cut back, 4 bases at V and 5 bases at J, with 16 bases in the middle. CDR3 sequence reads: CASSSRQGPIDTQYF. The CDR3 DNA is TGTGCCAGCAGCTCCCGGCAGGGACCTATAGATACGCAGTATTTT.

CDR3 loop: CASSQRTGISYEQYF. CDR3 sequence (DNA): TGTGCCAGTAGCCAACGGACAGGGATCTCCTACGAGCAGTACTTC. The J gene is TRBJ2-7, the V gene TRBV19; TRBD1 matches at 8 bases. With 6 bases clipped from V and 0 bases from J, the junction kept 7 bases outside the gene matches. CDR3 length: 15 residues. Per the germline V gene, CDR1 is LNHDA and CDR2 is SQIVND (reference sequence).

The rearrangement uses TRBV7-2 and TRBJ2-2, with D possibly TRBD1 on 6 matching bases. Between the trimmed V and J ends, which lost 6 bases and 1 base, there was a span of 18 bases. Per germline, CDR1 SGHTA and CDR2 FQGNSA. The CDR3 spans 17 residues. The CDR3 sequence is CASSHQRGTMNTGELFF. CDR3 coding DNA: TGTGCCAGCAGTCACCAAAGGGGGACAATGAACACCGGGGAGCTGTTTTTT.

The chain carries TRBV6-1 and TRBJ1-2; 9 bases are a match to TRBD1. The length of the CDR3 is 18 residues. V was pared by 4 bases and J by 4 bases, with 16 bases of the junction left unmatched. In germline, CDR1 is MNHNS, CDR2 SASEGT. As DNA, the CDR3 is TGTGCCAGCAGTGTGCAGGGACAGGGCTACGAAGGAGGCTATGGCTACACCTTC. Protein sequence: CASSVQGQGYEGGYGYTF.

CDR3 sequence reads: CASSLLGASYEQYF. DNA of the CDR3: TGTGCCAGCAGTTTATTGGGGGCCTCCTACGAGCAGTACTTC. J is TRBJ2-7 and V is TRBV27; a possible D gene is TRBD1 (6 bases). The CDR3 sequence is 14 residues long. Germline values: CDR1 MNHEY, CDR2 SMNVEV (reference sequence). V gave up 1 base and J gave up 0 bases, with 7 bases separating them.

This chain uses TRBV27 with TRBJ1-2; TRBD1 is a possible D gene (6 bases). The CDR3 totals 16 residues. V was cut by 0 bases and J by 4 bases, with 15 bases left in between. Germline lookup yields CDR1 MNHEY and CDR2 SMNVEV (reference sequence). The CDR3 DNA sequence: TGTGCCAGCAGTTTATCGAGGGGGGCGGCGGGCTATGGCTACACCTTC. Protein: CASSLSRGAAGYGYTF.

The rearrangement uses TRBV7-7 and TRBJ2-5, with TRBD1 matching over 9 bases. The CDR3 sequence is 15 residues long. Germline CDR1 reads SSHAT; CDR2 reads FNYEAQ (reference sequence). V dropped 6 bases and J dropped 4; count of bases not matched to a gene: 9. In nucleotides, the CDR3 is TGTGCCAGCAGACTCGGGACAGGGTCACGAGAGACCCAGTACTTC. Residues: CASRLGTGSRETQYF.

The chain is built from TRBV6-6 and TRBJ1-1; 7 bases are shared with TRBD1. This CDR3 has 14 amino acids. The V and J ends lost 5 bases and 5 bases, in that order; junction bases with no gene match: 8. Germline V gene lookup returns CDR1 MNHNY and CDR2 SVGAGI (reference sequence). The CDR3 DNA is TGTGCCAGCAGTCAGCAGGGGGTTGGGACTGAAGCTTTCTTT. It is translated as CASSQQGVGTEAFF.

The J gene is TRBJ2-2, the V gene TRBV7-9; D unresolved. V was cut by 5 bases and J by 7 bases, with 8 bases left in between. Per the germline V gene, CDR1 is SEHNR and CDR2 is FQNEAQ (reference sequence). The CDR3 spans 12 residues. The CDR3 loop is CASSLVHGELFF. In DNA, the CDR3 is TGTGCCAGCAGCCTCGTACACGGGGAGCTGTTTTTT.